This entry lists 14 T cell receptor beta chains sequenced from one sample in a study of cytomegalovirus exposure and HLA in healthy donors. Primers: 60 Vbeta forward and 13 Jbeta reverse. The assay was immunoSEQ multiplex PCR, and TCRdb's table has in-frame clones only and misses some. Among about 160,000 clones listed, 79% were seen once. Sample: PBMCs. Source of these receptors: a middle-aged man in good health and CMV-seronegative.

The chain links TRBV30 to TRBJ1-2; D not certain. The ends were cut back, 0 bases at V and 7 bases at J, with 12 bases in the middle. From germline, CDR1 is GTSNPN and CDR2 SVGIG (reference sequence). This CDR3 comprises 13 residues. CDR3 sequence reads: CAWSVTRGSGYTF. The CDR3 nucleotides read TGTGCCTGGAGTGTTACACGGGGTTCTGGCTACACCTTC.

The chain links TRBV27 to TRBJ2-7; TRBD2 matches 7 bases. The CDR3 contains 16 residues. Unmatched junction bases numbered 7, after V lost 0 bases and J lost 2 bases. Germline loops: CDR1 MNHEY, CDR2 SMNVEV (reference sequence). The CDR3 protein is CASSLSGGDYTYEQYF. The DNA of the CDR3 is TGTGCCAGCAGTTTATCTGGGGGGGACTATACCTACGAGCAGTACTTC.

The V and J genes are TRBV28 and TRBJ2-1, with 10 bases aligning to TRBD2. Looked up from germline, CDR1 is MDHEN and CDR2 is SYDVKM. This CDR3 comprises 16 residues. Trimming took 6 bases from V and 7 from J; bases not matched to a gene: 12. CDR3 residues: CASRSPSGSFVNEQFF. The CDR3 DNA reads TGTGCCAGCAGGTCCCCTAGCGGGAGTTTCGTGAATGAGCAGTTCTTC.

There are a few counts of this clone. The rearrangement joins TRBV28 to TRBJ2-3, with TRBD2 matching 11 bases. With V trimmed by 8 bases and J by 5 bases, 12 bases remained unmatched. CDR3 length equals 16 residues. CDR1 and CDR2 from the germline V gene are MDHEN and SYDVKM. For the CDR3, the DNA is TGTGCCAGCCGTAAGCCTCTAGCGGGAGGTTTAGATACGCAGTATTTT. It specifies CASRKPLAGGLDTQYF.

The CDR3 region has the DNA TGTGCCAGCACCCTGGCCGGGGGGCGCTTCGACGAGCAGTACTTC. This sequence encodes CASTLAGGRFDEQYF. The chain is built from TRBV5-4 and TRBJ2-7, with a tentative D call TRBD2 (7 bases). Between the trimmed V and J ends, which lost 6 bases and 5 bases, there was a span of 21 bases. Germline V gives CDR1 SGHNT, CDR2 YYREEE (reference sequence). The CDR3 totals 15 residues.

V usage is TRBV5-6 and J usage is TRBJ1-5; 9 bases map to TRBD1. The CDR3 sequence is 16 residues long. The ends lost 0 bases at V and 0 bases at J; junction bases unmatched: 1. Germline assignment: CDR1 SGHDT and CDR2 YYEEEE. The DNA of the CDR3 is TGTGCCAGCAGCTTGGCGGGACAGGGTAGCAATCAGCCCCAGCATTTT. Translated, it gives CASSLAGQGSNQPQHF.

The CDR3 DNA reads as TGTGCCAGCAGCTTCCTAGCGGGAGGAGGTGAGCAGTTCTTC. This sequence encodes CASSFLAGGGEQFF. This chain uses TRBV5-6 with TRBJ2-1; 11 bases agree with TRBD2. The germline gives CDR1 SGHDT, CDR2 YYEEEE. The CDR3 runs to 14 residues. V dropped 2 bases and J dropped 9; count of bases not matched to a gene: 4.

This clone came up a few times. Here the CDR3 DNA reads TGCGCCAGCAGCTTGGTACCAGGGAACAATGAGCAGTTCTTC. Amino acids: CASSLVPGNNEQFF. The chain has TRBV5-1 and TRBJ2-1; TRBD1 might be the D (5 bases). CDR3 size: 14 residues. The V and J ends lost 0 bases and 5 bases respectively, with 9 bases between them. Per germline, CDR1 SGHRS and CDR2 YFSETQ.

This sequence joins TRBV4-2 and TRBJ2-7; 8 nucleotides line up with TRBD1. J gave up 2 bases and V 2 bases, and 5 bases lay outside the gene matches. The CDR3 extends over 15 amino acids. From germline, CDR1 is LGHNA and CDR2 YNFKEQ. CDR3: CASSQMTGEAYEQYF. CDR3 DNA sequence: TGTGCCAGCAGCCAAATGACAGGGGAGGCCTACGAGCAGTACTTC.

The chain uses TRBV18 and TRBJ1-2; the match to TRBD1 covers 7 bases. Trimming at V came to 2 bases and at J to 1 base, leaving 1 base not matched to a gene. The germline V gene has CDR1 KGHSH and CDR2 LQKENI. The CDR3 length is 14 residues. This chain's CDR3 is CASSPGTDNYGYTF. DNA for the CDR3: TGTGCCAGCTCACCAGGGACAGATAACTATGGCTACACCTTC. Supplemented by reference TRBV18 and TRBJ1-2, the full variable domain reads NAGVMQNPRHLVRRRGQEARLRCSPMKGHSHVYWYRQLPEEGLKFMVYLQKENIIDESGMPKERFSAEFPKEGPSILRIQQVVRGDSAAYFCASSPGTDNYGYTFGSGTRLTVV.

V usage is TRBV19 and J usage is TRBJ2-7; TRBD2 agrees at 10 bases. The CDR3 is 15 residues long. Germline loops: CDR1 LNHDA, CDR2 SQIVND (reference sequence). With V trimmed by 5 bases and J by 1 base, 5 bases remained unmatched. The CDR3 DNA is TGTGCCAGTAGTGCGACTAGCGGGCCTTCCTACGAGCAGTACTTC. This sequence encodes CASSATSGPSYEQYF.

This chain joins TRBV7-6 and TRBJ2-7; tentative D call: TRBD1 (5 bases). The CDR3 sequence is 15 residues long. The V gene's germline CDR1 is SGHVS and CDR2 FNYEAQ. The V end lost 5 bases, the J end lost 4 bases, and 18 bases lay between the germline ends. The CDR3 here is CASSDRTSQGYEQYF. The DNA of the CDR3 is TGTGCCAGCAGCGATAGGACATCCCAAGGGTACGAGCAGTACTTC.

The gene calls are TRBV10-3 and TRBJ2-1, with 8 bases fitting TRBD2. The CDR3 contains 14 residues. Germline trimming cut 6 bases from V and 10 bases from J; bases unmatched to any gene: 11. Germline values: CDR1 ENHRY, CDR2 SYGVKD. CDR3 nucleotides: TGTGCCATCAGGGAAGCGGGGGTGGGGGGCGAGCAGTTCTTC. This translates into CAIREAGVGGEQFF.

The chain couples TRBV30 to TRBJ2-6; TRBD1 is a possible D gene (5 bases). V was cut by 5 bases and J by 3 bases, with 11 bases left in between. This CDR3 has 14 residues. The germline gives CDR1 GTSNPN, CDR2 SVGIG (reference sequence). The CDR3 reads CAWHQGLGANVLTF. DNA for the CDR3: TGTGCCTGGCATCAGGGTCTTGGGGCCAACGTCCTGACTTTC.